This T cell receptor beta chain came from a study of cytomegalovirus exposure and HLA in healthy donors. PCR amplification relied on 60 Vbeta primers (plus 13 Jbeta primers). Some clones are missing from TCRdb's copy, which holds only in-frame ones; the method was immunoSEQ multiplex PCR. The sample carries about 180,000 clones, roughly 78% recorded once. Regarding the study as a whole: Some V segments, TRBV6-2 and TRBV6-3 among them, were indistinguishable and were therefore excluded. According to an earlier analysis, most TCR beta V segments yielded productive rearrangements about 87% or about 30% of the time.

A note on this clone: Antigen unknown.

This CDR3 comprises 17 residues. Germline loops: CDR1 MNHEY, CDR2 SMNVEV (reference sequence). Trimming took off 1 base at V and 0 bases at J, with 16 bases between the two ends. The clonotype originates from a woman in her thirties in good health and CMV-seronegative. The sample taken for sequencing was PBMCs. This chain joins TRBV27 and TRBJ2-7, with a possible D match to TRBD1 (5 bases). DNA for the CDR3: TGTGCCAGCAGTTTATACCTGCCCAGGGTCAGCTCCTACGAGCAGTACTTC. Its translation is CASSLYLPRVSSYEQYF.